This T cell receptor (beta chain) was found in a study of blood T cell repertoires in COVID-19. The data were produced by immunoSEQ multiplex PCR, yet TCRdb's version contains in-frame clones alone and is incomplete. Of about 150,000 clones in the sample, around 87% are singletons; the top ten hold over 10%. V lost 8 bases and J lost 5; bases outside the gene matches: 9. The CDR3 contains 14 residues. CDR1 is LNHDA, CDR2 SQIVND, per germline (reference sequence). The material sequenced was peripheral blood. The rearrangement joins TRBV19 to TRBJ2-5; 9 bases line up with TRBD1. The sequence was obtained from a man between 18 and 35 years old with COVID-19, enrolled during active disease. The CDR3 loop reads CASANRGLGETQYF. DNA for the CDR3: TGTGCCAGTGCGAACAGGGGGCTAGGGGAGACCCAGTACTTC.